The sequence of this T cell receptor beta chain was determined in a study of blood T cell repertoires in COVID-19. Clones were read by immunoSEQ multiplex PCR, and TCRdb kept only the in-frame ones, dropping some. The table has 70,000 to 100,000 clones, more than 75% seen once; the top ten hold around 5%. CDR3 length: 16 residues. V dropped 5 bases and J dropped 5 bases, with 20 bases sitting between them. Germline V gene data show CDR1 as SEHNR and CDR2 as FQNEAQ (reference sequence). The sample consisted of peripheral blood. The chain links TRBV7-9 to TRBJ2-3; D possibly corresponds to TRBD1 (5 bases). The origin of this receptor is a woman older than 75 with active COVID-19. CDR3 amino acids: CASSAITQGIGDTQYF. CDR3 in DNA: TGTGCCAGCAGCGCCATAACTCAGGGCATAGGAGATACGCAGTATTTT.